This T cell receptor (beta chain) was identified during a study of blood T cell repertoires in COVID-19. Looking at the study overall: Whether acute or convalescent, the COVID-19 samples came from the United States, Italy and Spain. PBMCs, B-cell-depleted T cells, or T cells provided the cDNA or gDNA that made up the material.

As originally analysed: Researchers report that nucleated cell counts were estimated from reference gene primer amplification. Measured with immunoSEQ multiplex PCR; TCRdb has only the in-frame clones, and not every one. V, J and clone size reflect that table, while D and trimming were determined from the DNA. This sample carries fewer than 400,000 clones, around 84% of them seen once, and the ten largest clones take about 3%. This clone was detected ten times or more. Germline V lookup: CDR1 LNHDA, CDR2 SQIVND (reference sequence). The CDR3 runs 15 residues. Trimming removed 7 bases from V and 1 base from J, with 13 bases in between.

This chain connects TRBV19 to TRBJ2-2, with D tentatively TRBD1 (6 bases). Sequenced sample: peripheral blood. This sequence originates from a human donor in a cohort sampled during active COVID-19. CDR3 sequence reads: CASNDRLLNTGELFF. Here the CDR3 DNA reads TGTGCCAGTAACGACAGGCTATTGAACACCGGGGAGCTGTTTTTT.